This T cell receptor (beta chain) emerged from a study of CD8 T cells in ankylosing spondylitis. Whole-study findings and limits: A TCR beta motif made of about eight highly homologous variants seemed typical of ankylosing spondylitis blood. Relatively scarce in peripheral blood, disease-linked clones were CD8+.

The V gene lost 3 bases and the J gene lost 3 bases, with 6 bases spanning the gap. CDR3 size: 13 residues. Note on this clonotype: Its antigen is not known.

One entry per CDR3 protein results from TCRdb running MiXCR on the 5' RACE reads. The table has roughly 200,000 distinct CDR3 sequences, roughly 13% seen once. The sequence came from a male donor with ankylosing spondylitis or in good health (not recorded which). The chain employs TRBV12-3 or TRBV12-4 and TRBJ1-5, with D unclear. Sequencing was performed on blood, either unsorted or a sorted T cell fraction (not recorded which). CDR3 sequence reads: CASSFGYNQPQHF. Here the CDR3 DNA reads TGTGCCAGCAGTTTTGGGTACAATCAGCCCCAGCATTTT.